A few counts support the clone carrying this TCR beta chain. This sample is drawn from a study of blood T cells in healthy people across ages. A second about 6 to 12 cycle PCR used barcoded and J-beta primers. MiXCR, run by TCRdb on the 5' RACE reads, gives a single entry per CDR3 protein. The table has around 1,800,000 distinct CDR3 sequences, around 40% seen once; the top ten hold more than 20%. Germline V CDR1 and CDR2: SGHTA, FQGNSA. CDR3 length: 18 residues. The genes are TRBV7-2 and TRBJ2-4, with 11 bases matching TRBD2. The J call is doubtful: the DNA matches TRBJ2-7 better. The sample consisted of blood. This sequence originates from a human donor in good health. The CDR3 DNA reads as TGTGCCAGCAGCTTAGCGCGGGTAGCGGGGGGGGTGTCTTACGAGCAGTACTTC. Translating it yields CASSLARVAGGVSYEQYF.